Below are 8 T cell receptor beta chains sequenced from a single sample in a study of blood T cell repertoires in COVID-19. Profiling relied on immunoSEQ multiplex PCR, and the TCRdb table lists in-frame clones only, not all of them. Of roughly 140,000 clones in the sample, about 80% were seen once. Sequenced input: peripheral blood. The receptor set was obtained from a man between 65 and 85 years old with acute or convalescent COVID-19.

CDR3 nucleotides: TGTGCCAGCAGCTTTGCCGGGACTACCAATGAGCAGTTCTTC. It codes for CASSFAGTTNEQFF. This chain uses TRBV7-2 with TRBJ2-1, with 7 bases aligning to TRBD2. Trimming at V came to 3 bases and at J to 6 bases, leaving 5 bases not matched to a gene. Germline V lookup: CDR1 SGHTA, CDR2 FQGNSA. This CDR3 spans 14 amino acids.

The gene calls are TRBV5-1 and TRBJ2-5; 8 nucleotides align to TRBD2. CDR3 length equals 15 residues. Looked up from germline, CDR1 is SGHRS and CDR2 is YFSETQ. With 0 bases clipped from V and 5 bases from J, the junction kept 6 bases outside the gene matches. CDR3 amino acids: CASSLAGGPWETQYF. As DNA, the CDR3 is TGCGCCAGCAGCTTGGCGGGAGGGCCTTGGGAGACCCAGTACTTC.

This clone was counted once. A read error may account for a junction end that differs from germline. The chain joins TRBV19 to TRBJ1-5, with 11 positions matching TRBD1. Germline CDR1 reads LNHDA; CDR2 reads SQIVND (reference sequence). This CDR3 is built from 15 residues. In nucleotides, the CDR3 is TGTGCCAGTAGAGGTCGGGACAGGGGGATTCAGCTCCAGCATTTT. It codes for CASRGRDRGIQLQHF.

The chain recombines TRBV5-1 with TRBJ2-3; 10 bases agree with TRBD2. With 1 base clipped from V and 0 bases from J, the junction kept 8 bases outside the gene matches. CDR1 SGHRS and CDR2 YFSETQ come from the germline V gene. CDR3 size: 18 residues. For the CDR3, the DNA is TGCGCCAGCAGCTTGTTGGCTAGCGGGGGACCTAGCACAGATACGCAGTATTTT. Protein sequence: CASSLLASGGPSTDTQYF.

V gene TRBV3-1 (or the pseudogene TRBV3-2) combines with J gene TRBJ1-1; perhaps TRBD1 as D (6 bases). The V and J ends lost 4 bases and 2 bases respectively, with 8 bases between them. The CDR3 totals 13 residues. Germline CDR1 is LGHDT and CDR2 is YNNKEL (reference sequence). CDR3: CASSPRGNTEAFF. The CDR3 DNA sequence: TGTGCCAGCAGCCCCAGGGGAAACACTGAAGCTTTCTTT.

The chain recombines TRBV21-1 with TRBJ1-2; the table names TRBD1, a call not compared with the DNA. TRBV21-1 is labeled a pseudogene. This CDR3 has 18 residues. The CDR3 DNA reads as TGTGCCAGCCCCCCAAGGCCGGGACAGGGGGCTCCGGTGAATGGCTACACCTTC. This gives the protein CASPPRPGQGAPVNGYTF.

The chain employs TRBV29-1 and TRBJ2-5, with 11 positions matching TRBD1. This CDR3 has 13 amino acids. Losses at the gene ends were 4 bases for V and 9 bases for J; bases not matched to a gene: 7. Germline CDR1 is SQVTM and CDR2 is ANQGSEA. The CDR3, as DNA: TGCAGCGTTGGGGACAGGGGGTTTTTGTCCCAGTACTTC. Its protein is CSVGDRGFLSQYF.

V usage is TRBV5-1 and J usage is TRBJ2-3; 10 bases align to TRBD2. Germline-derived CDR1 and CDR2 are SGHRS and YFSETQ. The length of the CDR3 is 15 residues. The V gene end was trimmed by 4 bases and the J gene end by 6 bases; junction bases not matched to a gene: 8. CDR3 protein: CASSPERGGFDTQYF. The CDR3 bases are TGCGCCAGCAGCCCCGAGCGGGGGGGCTTTGATACGCAGTATTTT. The full variable domain, completed using reference TRBV5-1 and TRBJ2-3, is KAGVTQTPRYLIKTRGQQVTLSCSPISGHRSVSWYQQTPGQGLQFLFEYFSETQRNKGNFPGRFSGRQFSNSRSEMNVSTLELGDSALYLCASSPERGGFDTQYFGPGTRLTVL.